The clone carrying this TCR beta chain was recorded only once. What it binds is not known. The analysis combined second doses at about 4 or about 12 weeks. CDR3 length: 13 residues. V lost 4 bases and J 5 bases, leaving 10 bases between the germline ends. Germline CDR1 and CDR2: SGHNT and YYREEE (reference sequence). The data originate from a study of T cell responses to AZD1222 COVID-19 vaccine. Whole-study results and caveats: Of the AZD1222 recipients, only 5 to 7 were seropositive at baseline.

Here immunoSEQ multiplex PCR was the method, and the copy in TCRdb shows in-frame clones only, minus some. The sample has more than 150,000 clones; around 90% are singletons. This sample comprised peripheral blood, obtained 28 days after the second AZD1222 dose. The genes are TRBV5-4 and TRBJ2-1; perhaps TRBD2 as D (6 bases). This TCR came from an adult who received the AZD1222 COVID-19 vaccine. The CDR3: CASSAGTHNEQFF. CDR3 nucleotides: TGTGCCAGCAGCGCTGGGACTCACAATGAGCAGTTCTTC.